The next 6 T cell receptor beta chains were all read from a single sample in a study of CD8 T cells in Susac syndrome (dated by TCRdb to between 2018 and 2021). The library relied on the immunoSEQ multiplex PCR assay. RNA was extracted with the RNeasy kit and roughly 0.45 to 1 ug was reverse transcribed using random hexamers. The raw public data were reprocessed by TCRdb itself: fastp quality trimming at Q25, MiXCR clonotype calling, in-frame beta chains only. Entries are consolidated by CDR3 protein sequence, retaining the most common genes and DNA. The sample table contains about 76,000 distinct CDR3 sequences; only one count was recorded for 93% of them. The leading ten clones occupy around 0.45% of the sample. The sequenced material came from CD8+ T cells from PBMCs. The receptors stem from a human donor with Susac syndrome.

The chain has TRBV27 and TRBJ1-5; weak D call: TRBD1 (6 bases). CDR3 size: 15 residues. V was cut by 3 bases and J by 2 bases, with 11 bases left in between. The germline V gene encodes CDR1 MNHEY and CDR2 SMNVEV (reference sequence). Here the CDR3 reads CASSFFKGGNQPQHF. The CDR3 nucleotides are TGTGCCAGCAGTTTTTTCAAGGGGGGCAATCAGCCCCAGCATTTT.

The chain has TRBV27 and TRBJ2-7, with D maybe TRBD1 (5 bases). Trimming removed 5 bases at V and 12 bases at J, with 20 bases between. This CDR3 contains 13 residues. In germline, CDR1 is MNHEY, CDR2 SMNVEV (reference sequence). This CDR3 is CASSVSLDRGRYF. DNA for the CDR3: TGTGCCAGCAGTGTGTCCCTAGACAGAGGTCGGTACTTC.

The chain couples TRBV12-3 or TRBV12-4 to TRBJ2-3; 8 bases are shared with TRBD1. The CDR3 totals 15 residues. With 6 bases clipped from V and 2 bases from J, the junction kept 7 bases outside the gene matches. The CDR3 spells CASSQTGVDTDTQYF. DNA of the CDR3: TGTGCCAGCAGCCAGACAGGGGTAGACACAGATACGCAGTATTTT.

CDR3 loop: CASATQSSGNTIYF. The CDR3 DNA is TGTGCCAGCGCGACACAAAGCTCTGGAAACACCATATATTTT. The chain joins TRBV6-1 to TRBJ1-3; D call uncertain. This CDR3 is 14 amino acids long. The germline V gene encodes CDR1 MNHNS and CDR2 SASEGT. V lost 8 bases and J 0 bases, leaving 11 bases between the germline ends.

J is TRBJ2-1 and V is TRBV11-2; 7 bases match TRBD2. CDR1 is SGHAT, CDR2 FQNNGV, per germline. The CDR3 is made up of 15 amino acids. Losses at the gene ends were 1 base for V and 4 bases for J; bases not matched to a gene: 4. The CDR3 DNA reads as TGTGCCAGCAGCTTAGGGAGGGAGGGTTACAATGAGCAGTTCTTC. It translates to CASSLGREGYNEQFF.

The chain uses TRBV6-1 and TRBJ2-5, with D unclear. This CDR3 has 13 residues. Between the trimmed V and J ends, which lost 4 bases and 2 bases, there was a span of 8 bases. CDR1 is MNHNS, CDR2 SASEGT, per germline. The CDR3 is CASSAGYQETQYF. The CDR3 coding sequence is TGTGCCAGCAGTGCCGGTTATCAAGAGACCCAGTACTTC.